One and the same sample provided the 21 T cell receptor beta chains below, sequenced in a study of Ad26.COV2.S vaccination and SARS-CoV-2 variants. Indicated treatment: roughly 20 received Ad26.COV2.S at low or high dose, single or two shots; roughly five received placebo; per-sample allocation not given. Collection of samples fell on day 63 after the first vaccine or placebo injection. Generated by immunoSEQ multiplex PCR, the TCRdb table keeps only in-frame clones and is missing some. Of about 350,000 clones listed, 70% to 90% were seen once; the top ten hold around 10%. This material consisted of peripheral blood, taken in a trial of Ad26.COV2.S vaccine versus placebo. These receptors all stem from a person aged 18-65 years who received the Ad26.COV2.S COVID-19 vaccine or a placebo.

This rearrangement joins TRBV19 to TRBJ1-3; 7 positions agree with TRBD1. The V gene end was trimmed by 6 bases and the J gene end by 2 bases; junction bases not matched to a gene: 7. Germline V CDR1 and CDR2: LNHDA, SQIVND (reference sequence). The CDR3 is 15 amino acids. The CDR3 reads CASSLQGSAGNTIYF. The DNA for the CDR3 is TGTGCCAGTAGCCTACAGGGGTCGGCTGGAAACACCATATATTTT.

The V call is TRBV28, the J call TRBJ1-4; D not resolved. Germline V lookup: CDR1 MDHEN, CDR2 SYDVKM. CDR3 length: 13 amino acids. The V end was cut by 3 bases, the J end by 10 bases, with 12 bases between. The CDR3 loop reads CASSFTIGGKLFF. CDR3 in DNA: TGTGCCAGCAGTTTCACGATAGGTGGAAAACTGTTTTTT.

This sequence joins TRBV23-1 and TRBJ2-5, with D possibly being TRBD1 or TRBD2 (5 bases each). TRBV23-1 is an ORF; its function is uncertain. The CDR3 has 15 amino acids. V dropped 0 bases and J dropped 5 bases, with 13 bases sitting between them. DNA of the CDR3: TGCGCCAGCAGTCAATCGGGGGTAAGGCCGGAGACCCAGTACTTC. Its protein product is CASSQSGVRPETQYF.

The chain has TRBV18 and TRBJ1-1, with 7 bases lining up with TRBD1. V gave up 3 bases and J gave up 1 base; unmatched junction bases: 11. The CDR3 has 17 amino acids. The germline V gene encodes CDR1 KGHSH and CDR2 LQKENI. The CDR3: CASSPSQGGIRNTEAFF. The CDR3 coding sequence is TGTGCCAGCTCACCCTCCCAGGGGGGTATAAGGAACACTGAAGCTTTCTTT.

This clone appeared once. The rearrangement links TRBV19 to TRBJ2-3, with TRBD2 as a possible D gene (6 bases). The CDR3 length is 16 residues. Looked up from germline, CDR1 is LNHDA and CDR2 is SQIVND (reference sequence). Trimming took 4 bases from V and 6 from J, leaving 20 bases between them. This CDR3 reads CASSRSGVGAGDTQYF. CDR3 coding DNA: TGTGCCAGTAGTAGGAGTGGCGTTGGGGCGGGGGATACGCAGTATTTT.

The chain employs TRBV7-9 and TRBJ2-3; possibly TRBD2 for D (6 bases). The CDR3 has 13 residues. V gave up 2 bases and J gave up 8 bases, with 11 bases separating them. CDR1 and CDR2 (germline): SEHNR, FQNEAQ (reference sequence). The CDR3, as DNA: TGTGCCAGCAGCTTACGGGAGTGGGGTACGCAGTATTTT. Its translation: CASSLREWGTQYF.

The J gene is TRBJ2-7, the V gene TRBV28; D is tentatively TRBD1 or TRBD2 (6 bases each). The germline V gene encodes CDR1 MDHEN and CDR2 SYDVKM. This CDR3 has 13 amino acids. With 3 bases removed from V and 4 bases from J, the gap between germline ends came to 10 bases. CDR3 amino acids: CASSLGGEYEQYF. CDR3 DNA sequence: TGTGCCAGCAGTTTGGGGGGCGAGTACGAGCAGTACTTC.

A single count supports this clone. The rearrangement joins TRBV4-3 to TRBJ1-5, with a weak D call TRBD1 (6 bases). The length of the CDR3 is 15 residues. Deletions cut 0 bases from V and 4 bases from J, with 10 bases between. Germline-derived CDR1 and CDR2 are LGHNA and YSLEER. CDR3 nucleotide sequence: TGCGCCAGCAGCCAAGATTTGGACAGAAATCAGCCCCAGCATTTT. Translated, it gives CASSQDLDRNQPQHF.

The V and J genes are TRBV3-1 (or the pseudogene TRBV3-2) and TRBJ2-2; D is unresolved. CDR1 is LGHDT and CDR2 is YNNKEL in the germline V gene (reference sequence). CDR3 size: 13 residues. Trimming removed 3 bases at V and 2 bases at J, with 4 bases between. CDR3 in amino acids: CASSHLNTGELFF. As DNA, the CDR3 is TGTGCCAGCAGCCACCTTAACACCGGGGAGCTGTTTTTT.

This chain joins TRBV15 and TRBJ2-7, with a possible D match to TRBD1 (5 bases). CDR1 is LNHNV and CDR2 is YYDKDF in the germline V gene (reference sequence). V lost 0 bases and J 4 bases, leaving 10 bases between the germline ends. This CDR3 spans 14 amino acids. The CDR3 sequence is CATSRDRAKYEQYF. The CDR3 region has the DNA TGTGCCACCAGCAGAGACAGGGCCAAGTACGAGCAGTACTTC.

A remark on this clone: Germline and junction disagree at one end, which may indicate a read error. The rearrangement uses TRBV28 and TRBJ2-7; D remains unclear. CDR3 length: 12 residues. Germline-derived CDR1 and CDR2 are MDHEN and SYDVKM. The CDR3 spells CTSSLLSYEQYF. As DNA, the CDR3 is TGTACCAGCAGTTTACTTTCCTACGAGCAGTACTTC.

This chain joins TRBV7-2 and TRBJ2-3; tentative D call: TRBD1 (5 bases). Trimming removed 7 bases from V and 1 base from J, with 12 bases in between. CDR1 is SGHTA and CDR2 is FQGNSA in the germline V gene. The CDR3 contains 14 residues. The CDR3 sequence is CASTGSTGTDTQYF. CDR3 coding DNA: TGTGCCAGCACCGGTTCGACAGGCACAGATACGCAGTATTTT.

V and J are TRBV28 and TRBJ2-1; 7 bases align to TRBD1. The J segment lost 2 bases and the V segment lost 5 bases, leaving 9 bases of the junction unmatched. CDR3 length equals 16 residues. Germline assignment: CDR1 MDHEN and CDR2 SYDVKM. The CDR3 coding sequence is TGTGCCAGCAGTCCAATCCGACAGGGCGCCTACAATGAGCAGTTCTTC. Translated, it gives CASSPIRQGAYNEQFF.

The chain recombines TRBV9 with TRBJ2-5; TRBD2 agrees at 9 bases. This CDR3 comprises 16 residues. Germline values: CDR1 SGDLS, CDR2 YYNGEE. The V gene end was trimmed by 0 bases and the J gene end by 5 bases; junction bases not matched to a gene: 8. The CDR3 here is CASSVGAGGGVETQYF. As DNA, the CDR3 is TGTGCCAGCAGCGTAGGGGCGGGAGGGGGCGTGGAGACCCAGTACTTC.

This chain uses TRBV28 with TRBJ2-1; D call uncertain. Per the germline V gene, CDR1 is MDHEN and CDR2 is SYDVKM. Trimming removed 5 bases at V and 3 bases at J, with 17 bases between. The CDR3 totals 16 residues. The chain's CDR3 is CASSPKRYLFYNEQFF. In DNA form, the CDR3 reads TGTGCCAGCAGTCCAAAGCGATACCTATTCTACAATGAGCAGTTCTTC.

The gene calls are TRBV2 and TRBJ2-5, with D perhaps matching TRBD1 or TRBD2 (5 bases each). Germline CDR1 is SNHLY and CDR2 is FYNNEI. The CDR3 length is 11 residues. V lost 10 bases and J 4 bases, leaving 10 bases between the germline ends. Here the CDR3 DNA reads TGTGCCACCACAGGACTAGAGACCCAGTACTTC. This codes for CATTGLETQYF.

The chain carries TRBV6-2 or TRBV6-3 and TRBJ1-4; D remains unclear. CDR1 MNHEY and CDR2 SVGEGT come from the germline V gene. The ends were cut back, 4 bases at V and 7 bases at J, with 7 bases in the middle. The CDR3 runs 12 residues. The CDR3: CASSFGGEKLFF. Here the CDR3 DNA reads TGTGCCAGCAGTTTTGGAGGTGAAAAACTGTTTTTT.

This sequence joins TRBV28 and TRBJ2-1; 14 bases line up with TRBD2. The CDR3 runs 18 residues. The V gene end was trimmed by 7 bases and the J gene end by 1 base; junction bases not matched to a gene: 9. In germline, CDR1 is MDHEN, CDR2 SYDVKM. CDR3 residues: CASIPGLAGGPSYNEQFF. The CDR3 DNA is TGTGCCAGCATCCCCGGACTAGCGGGAGGCCCGTCCTACAATGAGCAGTTCTTC.

CDR3 amino acids: CASSKRTGSGRFSNQPQHF. Written as DNA, the CDR3 is TGTGCCAGCAGCAAACGAACAGGGTCGGGTCGGTTCAGCAATCAGCCCCAGCATTTT. The chain carries TRBV21-1 and TRBJ1-5; the table's D call, TRBD1, was not checked against the DNA. TRBV21-1 is a pseudogene. The CDR3 contains 19 residues.

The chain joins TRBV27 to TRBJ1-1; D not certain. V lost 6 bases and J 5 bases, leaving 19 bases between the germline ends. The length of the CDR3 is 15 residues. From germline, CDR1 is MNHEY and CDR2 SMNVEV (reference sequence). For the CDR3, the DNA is TGTGCCAGCAGGAACTTGGGAGACCCCGAGACTGAAGCTTTCTTT. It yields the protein CASRNLGDPETEAFF.

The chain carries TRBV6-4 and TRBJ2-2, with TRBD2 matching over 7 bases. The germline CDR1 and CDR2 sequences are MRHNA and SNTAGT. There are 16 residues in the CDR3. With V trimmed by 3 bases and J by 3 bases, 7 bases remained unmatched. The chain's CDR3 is CASSETSSWDTGELFF. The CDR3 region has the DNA TGTGCCAGCAGTGAGACTAGCTCATGGGACACCGGGGAGCTGTTTTTT.